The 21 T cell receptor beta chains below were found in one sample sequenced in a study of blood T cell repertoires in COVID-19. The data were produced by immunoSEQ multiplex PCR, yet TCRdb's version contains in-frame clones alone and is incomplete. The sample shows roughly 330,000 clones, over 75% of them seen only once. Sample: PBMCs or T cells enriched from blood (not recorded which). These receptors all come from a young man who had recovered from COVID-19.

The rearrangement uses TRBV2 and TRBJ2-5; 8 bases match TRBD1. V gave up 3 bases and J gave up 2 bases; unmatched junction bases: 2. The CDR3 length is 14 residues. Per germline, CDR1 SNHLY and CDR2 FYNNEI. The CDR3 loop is CASSDRGLQETQYF. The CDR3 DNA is TGTGCCAGCAGTGACAGGGGGCTACAAGAGACCCAGTACTTC.

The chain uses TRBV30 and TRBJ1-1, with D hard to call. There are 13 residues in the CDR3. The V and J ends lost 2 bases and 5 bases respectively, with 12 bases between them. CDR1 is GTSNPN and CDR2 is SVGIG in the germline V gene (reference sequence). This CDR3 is CAWSPGFKTEAFF. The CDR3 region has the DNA TGTGCCTGGAGTCCCGGGTTTAAGACTGAAGCTTTCTTT.

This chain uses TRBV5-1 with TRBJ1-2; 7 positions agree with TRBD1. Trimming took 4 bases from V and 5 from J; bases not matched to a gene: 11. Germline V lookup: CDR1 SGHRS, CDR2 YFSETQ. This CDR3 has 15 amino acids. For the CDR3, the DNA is TGCGCCAGCAGCGACGAACGACAGGGCAAATATGGCTACACCTTC. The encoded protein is CASSDERQGKYGYTF. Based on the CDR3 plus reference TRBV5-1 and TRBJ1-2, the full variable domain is KAGVTQTPRYLIKTRGQQVTLSCSPISGHRSVSWYQQTPGQGLQFLFEYFSETQRNKGNFPGRFSGRQFSNSRSEMNVSTLELGDSALYLCASSDERQGKYGYTFGSGTRLTVV.

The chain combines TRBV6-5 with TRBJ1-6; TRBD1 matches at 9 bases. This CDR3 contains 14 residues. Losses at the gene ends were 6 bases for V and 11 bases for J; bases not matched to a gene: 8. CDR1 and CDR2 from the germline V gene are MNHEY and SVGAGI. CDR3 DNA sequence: TGTGCCAGCAGCCAGGGCGACAGGGGGACACCCCTCCACTTT. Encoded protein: CASSQGDRGTPLHF.

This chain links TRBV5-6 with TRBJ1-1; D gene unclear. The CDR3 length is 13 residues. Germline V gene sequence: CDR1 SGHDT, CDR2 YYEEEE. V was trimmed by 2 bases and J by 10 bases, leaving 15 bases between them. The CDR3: CASSLGRGVRAFF. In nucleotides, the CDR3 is TGTGCCAGCAGCTTAGGGCGGGGAGTTCGAGCTTTCTTT.

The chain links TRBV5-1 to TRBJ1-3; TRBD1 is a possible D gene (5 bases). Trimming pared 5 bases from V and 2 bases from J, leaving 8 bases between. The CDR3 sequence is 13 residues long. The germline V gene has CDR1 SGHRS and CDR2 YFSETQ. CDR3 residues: CASSGGTGNTIYF. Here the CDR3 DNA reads TGCGCCAGCAGTGGGGGGACTGGAAACACCATATATTTT.

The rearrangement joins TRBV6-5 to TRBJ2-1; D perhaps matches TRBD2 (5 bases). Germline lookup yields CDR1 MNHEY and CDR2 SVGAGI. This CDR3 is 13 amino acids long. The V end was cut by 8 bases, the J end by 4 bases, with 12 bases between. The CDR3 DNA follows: TGTGCCAGCGGAGCGGACGAATACAATGAGCAGTTCTTC. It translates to CASGADEYNEQFF.

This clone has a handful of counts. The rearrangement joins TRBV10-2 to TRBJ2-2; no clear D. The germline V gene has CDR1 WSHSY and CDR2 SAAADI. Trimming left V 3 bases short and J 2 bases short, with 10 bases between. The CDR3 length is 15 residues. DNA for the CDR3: TGCGCCAGCAGTGAACAGCCAGCCAACACCGGGGAGCTGTTTTTT. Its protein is CASSEQPANTGELFF.

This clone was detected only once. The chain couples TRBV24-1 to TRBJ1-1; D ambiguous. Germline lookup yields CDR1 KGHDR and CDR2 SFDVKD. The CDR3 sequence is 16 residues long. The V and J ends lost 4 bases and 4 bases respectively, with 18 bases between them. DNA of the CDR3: TGTGCCACCAGTGACAATAGGAGGCAGGCTTTCACTGAAGCTTTCTTT. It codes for CATSDNRRQAFTEAFF.

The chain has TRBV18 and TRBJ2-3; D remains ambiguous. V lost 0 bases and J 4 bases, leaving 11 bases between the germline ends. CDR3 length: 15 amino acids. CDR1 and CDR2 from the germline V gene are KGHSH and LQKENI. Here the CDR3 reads CASSPPISTADTQYF. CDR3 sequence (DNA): TGTGCCAGCTCACCACCGATTAGTACAGCAGATACGCAGTATTTT.

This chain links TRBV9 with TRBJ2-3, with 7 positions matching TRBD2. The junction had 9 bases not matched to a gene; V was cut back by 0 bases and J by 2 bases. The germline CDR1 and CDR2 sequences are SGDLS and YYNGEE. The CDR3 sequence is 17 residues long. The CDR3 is CASSVAQGLLSTDTQYF. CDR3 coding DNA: TGTGCCAGCAGCGTAGCCCAGGGACTATTATCCACAGATACGCAGTATTTT.

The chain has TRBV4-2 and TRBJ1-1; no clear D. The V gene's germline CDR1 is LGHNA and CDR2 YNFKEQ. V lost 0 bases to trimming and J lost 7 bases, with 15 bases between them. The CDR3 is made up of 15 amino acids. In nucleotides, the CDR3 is TGTGCCAGCAGCCAAGAATCAATCGGCGGTGGTGAAGCTTTCTTT. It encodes CASSQESIGGGEAFF.

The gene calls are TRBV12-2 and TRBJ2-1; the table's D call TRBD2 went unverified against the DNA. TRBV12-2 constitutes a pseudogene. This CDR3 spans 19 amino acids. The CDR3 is CASRLRLLGLAGSYNEQFF. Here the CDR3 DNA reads TGTGCAAGTCGCCTCCGACTACTAGGGCTAGCGGGCTCCTACAATGAGCAGTTCTTC.

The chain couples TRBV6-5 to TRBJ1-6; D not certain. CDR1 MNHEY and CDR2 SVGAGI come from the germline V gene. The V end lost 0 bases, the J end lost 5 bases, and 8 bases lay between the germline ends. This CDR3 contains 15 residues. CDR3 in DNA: TGTGCCAGCAGTTACTCGGTTAACAATAATTCACCCCTCCACTTT. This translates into CASSYSVNNNSPLHF.

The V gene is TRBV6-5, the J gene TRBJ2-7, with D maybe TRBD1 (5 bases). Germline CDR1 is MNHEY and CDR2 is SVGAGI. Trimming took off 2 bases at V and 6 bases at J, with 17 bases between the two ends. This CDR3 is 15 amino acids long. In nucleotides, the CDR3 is TGTGCCAGCAGTTACCGGGTAGGGGTTGCCACCGAGCAGTACTTC. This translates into CASSYRVGVATEQYF.

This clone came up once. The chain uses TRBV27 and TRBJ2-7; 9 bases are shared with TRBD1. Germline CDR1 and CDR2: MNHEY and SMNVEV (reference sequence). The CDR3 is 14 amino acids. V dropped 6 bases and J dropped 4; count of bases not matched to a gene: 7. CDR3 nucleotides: TGTGCCAGCAGCCAGGGGACAGGGAGGTACGAGCAGTACTTC. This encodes CASSQGTGRYEQYF.

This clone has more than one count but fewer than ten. The chain's CDR3 is CASSTRERNTEAFF. The CDR3 bases are TGTGCCAGCAGTACGAGGGAAAGGAACACTGAAGCTTTCTTT. V and J are TRBV6-5 and TRBJ1-1; the D is unclear. The CDR3 contains 14 residues. Germline CDR1 is MNHEY and CDR2 is SVGAGI. Trimming pared 5 bases from V and 1 base from J, leaving 11 bases between.

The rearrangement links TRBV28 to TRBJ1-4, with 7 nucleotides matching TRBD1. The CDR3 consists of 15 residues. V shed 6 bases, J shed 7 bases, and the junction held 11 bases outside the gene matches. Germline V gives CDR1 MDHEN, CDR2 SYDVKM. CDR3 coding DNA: TGTGCCAGCAGCGCGACAGGGATGGTCGGTGAAAAACTGTTTTTT. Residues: CASSATGMVGEKLFF.

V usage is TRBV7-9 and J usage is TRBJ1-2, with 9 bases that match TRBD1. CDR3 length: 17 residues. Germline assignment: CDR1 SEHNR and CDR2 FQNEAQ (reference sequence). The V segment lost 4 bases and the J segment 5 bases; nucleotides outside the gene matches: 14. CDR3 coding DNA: TGTGCCAGCAGCTCCGGGACAGGGACAAGCGGAGGGTATGGCTACACCTTC. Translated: CASSSGTGTSGGYGYTF.

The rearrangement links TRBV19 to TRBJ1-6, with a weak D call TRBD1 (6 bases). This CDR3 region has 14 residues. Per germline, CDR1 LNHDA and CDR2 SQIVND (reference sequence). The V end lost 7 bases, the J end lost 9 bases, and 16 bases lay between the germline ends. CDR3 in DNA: TGTGCCAGTAATGCCGGGACAATGGTTTCACCCCTCCACTTT. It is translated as CASNAGTMVSPLHF.

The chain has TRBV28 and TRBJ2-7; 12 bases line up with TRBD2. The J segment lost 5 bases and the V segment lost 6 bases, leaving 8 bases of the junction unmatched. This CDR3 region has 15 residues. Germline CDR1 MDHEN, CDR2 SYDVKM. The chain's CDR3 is CASRSLTSGGHEQYF. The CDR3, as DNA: TGTGCCAGCAGGTCCTTGACTAGCGGGGGCCACGAGCAGTACTTC.